Reported below is one T cell receptor (beta chain). Antigen: not known. This entry belongs to a study of cytotoxic CD8 clonotypes in ibrutinib-treated CLL. Depths of 1 in 200,000 to 1 in 1 million T cells were the sequencing target. Sequencing was performed with immunoSEQ multiplex PCR; in TCRdb, only in-frame clones are kept and a portion is missing. This sample has about 40,000 clones; just over 70% occur once, and the top ten carry about 9.5%. Study-level points and caveats: Sampling schedules were unmatched across sustained-remission and progressing patients.

Library input was about 2.2 micrograms of DNA from cryopreserved PBMCs. The ends lost 5 bases at V and 4 bases at J; junction bases unmatched: 4. Per the germline V gene, CDR1 is LGHNA and CDR2 is YNFKEQ. The CDR3 runs to 15 residues. The source of this sequence is a human donor with chronic lymphocytic leukemia. The chain uses TRBV4-2 and TRBJ2-1, with 11 positions matching TRBD2. Specimen: PBMCs, collected at disease progression, from a patient treated with ibrutinib. Here the CDR3 reads CASSETSGEYNEQFF. CDR3 in DNA: TGTGCCAGCAGCGAGACTAGCGGGGAGTACAATGAGCAGTTCTTC.